Shown below are 20 T cell receptor beta chains from a single sample sequenced in a study of T cell responses to AZD1222 COVID-19 vaccine. The assay was immunoSEQ multiplex PCR, and TCRdb's table has in-frame clones only and misses some. Of approximately 160,000 clones listed, about nine tenths were seen once; the top ten hold approximately 1.4%. The starting material was peripheral blood, obtained on day 0 of AZD1222 vaccination. The origin of the receptors is an adult in good health.

The chain couples TRBV9 to TRBJ2-4; D gene unclear. V lost 3 bases and J lost 0, with 7 bases in between. The CDR3 totals 14 residues. The germline V gene encodes CDR1 SGDLS and CDR2 YYNGEE. CDR3 loop: CASSAWEAKNIQYF. The CDR3 nucleotides read TGTGCCAGCAGCGCGTGGGAAGCCAAAAACATTCAGTACTTC.

The chain employs TRBV4-3 and TRBJ2-3; D possibly corresponds to TRBD2 (6 bases). Trimming left V 4 bases short and J 2 bases short, with 16 bases between. Germline V gene lookup returns CDR1 LGHNA and CDR2 YSLEER. This CDR3 has 16 amino acids. The CDR3 sequence: CASSPSGRRATDTQYF. DNA of the CDR3: TGCGCCAGCAGCCCTTCCGGACGGAGGGCCACAGATACGCAGTATTTT.

This chain connects TRBV25-1 to TRBJ1-4; possible D gene TRBD1, 5 bases. The CDR3 contains 11 residues. V lost 8 bases and J lost 8, with 9 bases in between. Germline-derived CDR1 and CDR2 are MGHDK and SYGVNS. CDR3 DNA sequence: TGTGCCAGCCCTGGGGGAGAAAAACTGTTTTTT. As protein: CASPGGEKLFF.

This chain links TRBV27 with TRBJ1-4, with 9 nucleotides matching TRBD1. The V segment lost 6 bases and the J segment 6 bases; nucleotides outside the gene matches: 8. The CDR3 sequence is 15 residues long. Germline V lookup: CDR1 MNHEY, CDR2 SMNVEV (reference sequence). The CDR3 loop reads CASSSGTGRDEKLFF. CDR3 nucleotide sequence: TGTGCCAGCAGCTCCGGGACAGGGAGGGATGAAAAACTGTTTTTT.

The CDR3 nucleotides are TGCGCCAGCAGCCAAGATCGAGGGGCTGGAAACACCATATATTTT. This encodes CASSQDRGAGNTIYF. This rearrangement joins TRBV4-3 to TRBJ1-3; possibly TRBD1 for D (5 bases). This CDR3 region has 15 residues. Between the trimmed V and J ends, which lost 0 bases and 2 bases, there was a span of 8 bases. Germline V lookup: CDR1 LGHNA, CDR2 YSLEER.

The chain joins TRBV19 to TRBJ1-5; 10 positions agree with TRBD1. This CDR3 comprises 13 residues. V lost 6 bases and J lost 4; bases outside the gene matches: 0. Per germline, CDR1 LNHDA and CDR2 SQIVND (reference sequence). The CDR3 region has the DNA TGTGCCAGTAGGGGACAGGGGAATCAGCCCCAGCATTTT. The encoded protein is CASRGQGNQPQHF. The variable domain in full, completed from reference TRBV19 and TRBJ1-5, reads DGGITQSPKYLFRKEGQNVTLSCEQNLNHDAMYWYRQDPGQGLRLIYYSQIVNDFQKGDIAEGYSVSREKKESFPLTVTSAQKNPTAFYLCASRGQGNQPQHFGDGTRLSIL.

The J gene is TRBJ2-5, the V gene TRBV9, with D possibly matching TRBD1 (6 bases). The CDR3 covers 15 residues. V dropped 0 bases and J dropped 5 bases, with 14 bases sitting between them. Germline V gene sequence: CDR1 SGDLS, CDR2 YYNGEE. CDR3 protein: CASSVGLGARETQYF. The CDR3 coding sequence is TGTGCCAGCAGCGTAGGCTTGGGGGCGCGGGAGACCCAGTACTTC.

This clone was seen once. The chain has TRBV27 and TRBJ1-1; D is perhaps TRBD1 (5 bases). Germline CDR1 MNHEY, CDR2 SMNVEV (reference sequence). This CDR3 contains 15 residues. V lost 4 bases, J lost 3 bases, and 15 bases lay in between. CDR3 protein: CASSWGLLGDTEAFF. CDR3 coding DNA: TGTGCCAGCAGTTGGGGACTCCTTGGGGACACTGAAGCTTTCTTT.

The table lists this clone with a few counts. The rearrangement links TRBV4-2 to TRBJ1-4; the match to TRBD1 covers 10 bases. This CDR3 contains 15 residues. Germline-derived CDR1 and CDR2 are LGHNA and YNFKEQ. V shed 1 base, J shed 7 bases, and the junction held 3 bases outside the gene matches. CDR3 sequence reads: CASSQGQGAGEKLFF. The CDR3 DNA sequence: TGTGCCAGCAGCCAAGGACAGGGGGCAGGTGAAAAACTGTTTTTT.

As DNA, the CDR3 is TGTGCCAGCACCACAACGCACAGGAGCAATCAGCCCCAGCATTTT. Its protein is CASTTTHRSNQPQHF. V and J are TRBV6-5 and TRBJ1-5; D is possibly TRBD1 (5 bases). The CDR3 consists of 15 residues. Trimming left V 7 bases short and J 1 base short, with 14 bases between. The V gene's germline CDR1 is MNHEY and CDR2 SVGAGI.

This chain connects TRBV19 to TRBJ2-7; 8 bases are a match to TRBD1. The CDR3 length is 15 residues. Germline V gene data show CDR1 as LNHDA and CDR2 as SQIVND (reference sequence). V shed 5 bases, J shed 2 bases, and the junction held 8 bases outside the gene matches. The CDR3: CASSYRDRLTYEQYF. The CDR3 nucleotides are TGTGCCAGTAGTTACCGGGACAGGCTAACCTACGAGCAGTACTTC.

The V gene is TRBV30, the J gene TRBJ1-2; D unresolved. The V gene's germline CDR1 is GTSNPN and CDR2 SVGIG (reference sequence). The germline V and J ends were trimmed by 3 bases and 0 bases, with 8 bases remaining between them. The CDR3 is 13 amino acids. The CDR3 sequence is CAWRIVANYGYTF. The CDR3 DNA sequence: TGTGCCTGGAGGATAGTTGCTAACTATGGCTACACCTTC.

The rearrangement joins TRBV5-4 to TRBJ1-4, with no clear D. V lost 0 bases and J lost 7, with 13 bases in between. This CDR3 has 15 amino acids. Germline CDR1 and CDR2: SGHNT and YYREEE (reference sequence). The DNA of the CDR3 is TGTGCCAGCAGCTTGGCCGGGTCCGGGAGTGAAAAACTGTTTTTT. It codes for CASSLAGSGSEKLFF. The whole variable domain, filled in from reference TRBV5-4 and TRBJ1-4, reads ETGVTQSPTHLIKTRGQQVTLRCSSQSGHNTVSWYQQALGQGPQFIFQYYREEENGRGNFPPRFSGLQFPNYSSELNVNALELDDSALYLCASSLAGSGSEKLFFGSGTQLSVL.

The gene calls are TRBV11-1 and TRBJ1-1; no definite D call. Trimming cost V 5 bases and J 1 base, with 11 bases left between them. Germline values: CDR1 SGHAT, CDR2 FQDESV (reference sequence). The CDR3 is made up of 14 amino acids. CDR3 loop: CASSTRVGNTEAFF. The DNA for the CDR3 is TGTGCCAGCAGCACCCGAGTGGGGAACACTGAAGCTTTCTTT. The variable domain in full, completed from reference TRBV11-1 and TRBJ1-1, reads EAEVAQSPRYKITEKSQAVAFWCDPISGHATLYWYRQILGQGPELLVQFQDESVVDDSQLPKDRFSAERLKGVDSTLKIQPAELGDSAMYLCASSTRVGNTEAFFGQGTRLTVV.

This chain connects TRBV6-2 or TRBV6-3 to TRBJ2-5, with 11 bases that match TRBD2. The CDR3 consists of 15 residues. V was clipped by 5 bases and J by 10 bases; unmatched bases: 12. Germline loops: CDR1 MNHEY, CDR2 SVGEGT. CDR3 sequence reads: CASSLAGGGGLNQYF. CDR3 bases: TGTGCCAGCAGTCTAGCGGGGGGCGGTGGATTGAACCAGTACTTC.

V is TRBV6-5 and J is TRBJ1-5, with unresolved D. This CDR3 is 14 amino acids long. Trimming pared 2 bases from V and 0 bases from J, leaving 5 bases between. Germline V gene lookup returns CDR1 MNHEY and CDR2 SVGAGI. CDR3 loop: CASSYGNSNQPQHF. CDR3 sequence (DNA): TGTGCCAGCAGTTACGGTAATAGCAATCAGCCCCAGCATTTT.

The chain uses TRBV9 and TRBJ2-3; D not certain. Trimming removed 2 bases at V and 4 bases at J, with 5 bases between. Germline assignment: CDR1 SGDLS and CDR2 YYNGEE. The CDR3 sequence is 12 residues long. CDR3 nucleotides: TGTGCCAGCAGCGTTGGTCCAGATACGCAGTATTTT. Residues: CASSVGPDTQYF.

V and J are TRBV12-3 or TRBV12-4 and TRBJ1-5; no firm D call. This CDR3 is built from 12 residues. Deletions cut 7 bases from V and 4 bases from J, with 8 bases between. The CDR3 region has the DNA TGTGCCAGCAAGGACGGAAATCAGCCCCAGCATTTT. This encodes CASKDGNQPQHF.

The rearrangement joins TRBV28 to TRBJ2-7; TRBD1 matches at 10 bases. This CDR3 contains 17 residues. Looked up from germline, CDR1 is MDHEN and CDR2 is SYDVKM. V shed 2 bases, J shed 2 bases, and the junction held 9 bases outside the gene matches. CDR3 in amino acids: CASSLSYGTGETYEQYF. The CDR3 coding sequence is TGTGCCAGCAGTTTAAGTTATGGGACAGGGGAGACCTACGAGCAGTACTTC.

The chain has TRBV5-1 and TRBJ1-1; weak D call: TRBD1 (6 bases). V lost 0 bases to trimming and J lost 2 bases, with 8 bases between them. The CDR3 length is 14 residues. Germline V gene data show CDR1 as SGHRS and CDR2 as YFSETQ. The CDR3 region has the DNA TGCGCCAGCAGCTTGGTAGGGGGAAACACTGAAGCTTTCTTT. It yields the protein CASSLVGGNTEAFF.